This entry concerns a single T cell receptor beta chain. The antigen is undetermined. The missing conserved phenylalanine or tryptophan at the end of this CDR3 makes a read error likely. TCRdb re-called the PCR reads through MiXCR, storing one row per CDR3 protein. The sample gives approximately 680,000 distinct CDR3 sequences, 25% of which show up once; 0.7% to 0.95% is in the top ten. The data derive from a study of molecular identifiers for immune sequencing clone quantification. Study-wide results and limits: Underestimated sizes of highly expanded clones could result from identical TCR molecules that share a barcode.

The sequence was obtained from a human donor in good health. Some libraries in this study had Jurkat cell RNA spiked in. The sample consisted of naive CD8+ T cells from blood, with Jurkat cell RNA spiked in. Subset defined: FACS-sorted CD8+CD4-CCR7+CD45RA+ naive T cells.

The CDR3 DNA is TGTGCCAGCAGCTCTCCAGGGGGCCAAGACGAGCAGTACCTC. Its translation is CASSSPGGQDEQYL. The chain has TRBV5-5 and TRBJ2-7; 8 bases map to TRBD1. Losses at the gene ends were 3 bases for V and 5 bases for J; bases not matched to a gene: 7. Germline V gene lookup returns CDR1 SGHKS and CDR2 YYEKEE (reference sequence). The length of the CDR3 is 14 residues.